This T cell receptor beta chain came from a study of blood T cell repertoires in COVID-19. Study-wide context: Sources were T cells, B-cell-depleted T cells, or PBMCs; the material itself was cDNA or gDNA.

TCRdb's table, derived via immunoSEQ multiplex PCR, lists solely in-frame clones and lacks some. Here the sample spans 300,000 to 400,000 clones, about 88% being singletons. Trimming took off 0 bases at V and 1 base at J, with 13 bases between the two ends. This CDR3 region has 16 residues. Germline lookup yields CDR1 MGHRA and CDR2 YSYEKL. The sequence came from a woman between 18 and 29 years old who had recovered from COVID-19. Sequenced: PBMCs or T cells enriched from blood (not recorded which). The V and J genes are TRBV4-1 and TRBJ2-7, with D uncertain. DNA of the CDR3: TGCGCCAGCAGCCAAGAGCATCGGTTAGTATCCTACGAGCAGTACTTC. Its protein is CASSQEHRLVSYEQYF.